This T cell receptor beta chain came from a study of metastatic and nonmetastatic thyroid tumors. This clone was picked up many times. TCRdb re-analyzed the PCR reads using MiXCR. This table has some 25,000 clones, roughly 21% appearing once. The CDR3 has 15 residues. V gave up 4 bases and J gave up 1 base, with 10 bases separating them. The germline CDR1 and CDR2 sequences are LGHNA and YNFKEQ. Ahead of thyroid surgery, no patient had received treatment of any kind. The sequencing sample was made of blood. The clonotype comes from a male donor with papillary thyroid cancer or a benign thyroid nodule (not recorded which). Some clones in this sample may be carry-over from other donors' samples. The chain carries TRBV4-2 and TRBJ2-2, with D possibly being TRBD2 (5 bases). The CDR3 sequence: CASSPKRLNTGELFF. The CDR3 DNA reads TGTGCCAGCAGCCCGAAGCGGTTGAACACCGGGGAGCTGTTTTTT.